The 24 T cell receptor beta chains given below trace back to one sample, sequenced in a study of OX40 agonist ivuxolimab in advanced cancers. Sequencing used immunoSEQ multiplex PCR; TCRdb keeps in-frame clones, though not all of them. Altogether tens of thousands of clones are present, 80% to 90% being singletons, with the ten largest covering about 30%. This specimen was CD4+ or CD8+ T cells sorted from blood, taken in a trial of the OX40 agonist ivuxolimab. Receptors were obtained from an adult with an advanced solid tumor such as melanoma, head and neck, liver or kidney cancer.

This clone was counted a single time. The chain is built from TRBV11-2 and TRBJ1-1; D is ambiguous. In germline, CDR1 is SGHAT, CDR2 FQNNGV. Trimming shortened V by 2 bases and J by 0 bases, and 10 bases separated the two germline ends. The length of the CDR3 is 15 residues. CDR3 amino acids: CASSLKSQMNTEAFF. CDR3 in DNA: TGTGCCAGCAGCTTAAAGTCCCAAATGAACACTGAAGCTTTCTTT.

A few counts support this clone. The genes are TRBV9 and TRBJ1-1; TRBD1 is a possible D gene (6 bases). Germline V gene lookup returns CDR1 SGDLS and CDR2 YYNGEE. V was trimmed by 1 base and J by 10 bases, leaving 11 bases between them. The CDR3 runs to 12 residues. The CDR3 reads CASSVSQGRAFF. In nucleotides, the CDR3 is TGTGCCAGCAGCGTATCACAGGGCCGAGCTTTCTTT.

The V call is TRBV9, the J call TRBJ1-1, with D tentatively TRBD1 (6 bases). This CDR3 spans 13 amino acids. V lost 3 bases and J 6 bases, leaving 12 bases between the germline ends. Germline V gives CDR1 SGDLS, CDR2 YYNGEE. The DNA of the CDR3 is TGTGCCAGCAGCGCCGCCGGACAGCCTGAAGCTTTCTTT. Translating gives CASSAAGQPEAFF.

V gene TRBV15 combines with J gene TRBJ2-3, with a tentative D call TRBD2 (6 bases). CDR1 LNHNV and CDR2 YYDKDF come from the germline V gene (reference sequence). The V and J ends lost 3 bases and 0 bases respectively, with 16 bases between them. CDR3 size: 17 residues. As DNA, the CDR3 is TGTGCCACCAGCAGTTTCCCTCGGGACTCAAGCACAGATACGCAGTATTTT. Translating gives CATSSFPRDSSTDTQYF. Full variable domain (outside the CDR3, taken from reference TRBV15 and TRBJ2-3): DAMVIQNPRYQVTQFGKPVTLSCSQTLNHNVMYWYQQKSSQAPKLLFHYYDKDFNNEADTPDNFQSRRPNTSFCFLDIRSPGLGDTAMYLCATSSFPRDSSTDTQYFGPGTRLTVL.

The chain recombines TRBV7-8 with TRBJ2-3; no clear D gene. The CDR3 runs to 14 residues. Germline assignment: CDR1 SGHVS and CDR2 FQNEAQ. The V end was cut by 5 bases, the J end by 0 bases, with 9 bases between. CDR3 nucleotides: TGTGCCAGCAGCGAGCCCCTTAGCACAGATACGCAGTATTTT. Translated: CASSEPLSTDTQYF.

The rearrangement joins TRBV11-3 to TRBJ2-5; TRBD1 matches at 7 bases. Germline CDR1 SGHNT, CDR2 YENEEA. V lost 4 bases and J lost 5; bases outside the gene matches: 16. This CDR3 is built from 17 residues. The CDR3 bases are TGTGCCAGCAGCTCTAGGGGATCAAGGGGGCGCGTGGAGACCCAGTACTTC. It translates to CASSSRGSRGRVETQYF. Together with reference TRBV11-3 and TRBJ2-5, the CDR3 gives the full variable domain: EAGVVQSPRYKIIEKKQPVAFWCNPISGHNTLYWYLQNLGQGPELLIRYENEEAVDDSQLPKDRFSAERLKGVDSTLKIQPAELGDSAVYLCASSSRGSRGRVETQYFGPGTRLLVL.

The gene calls are TRBV7-9 and TRBJ1-1; D possibly corresponds to TRBD1 (5 bases). The CDR3 runs to 15 residues. V lost 6 bases, J lost 3 bases, and 17 bases lay in between. Germline CDR1 reads SEHNR; CDR2 reads FQNEAQ (reference sequence). CDR3 DNA sequence: TGTGCCAGCAGTCCCCTGAGGGGACGCGACACTGAAGCTTTCTTT. Translated, it gives CASSPLRGRDTEAFF.

The chain combines TRBV11-3 with TRBJ2-1; 11 nucleotides agree with TRBD2. Unmatched junction bases numbered 10, after V lost 5 bases and J lost 7 bases. CDR1 and CDR2 from the germline V gene are SGHNT and YENEEA. The CDR3 runs to 16 residues. The DNA for the CDR3 is TGTGCCAGCAGCCCGCCTACTAGCGGGAGAGCGAATGAGCAGTTCTTC. Residues: CASSPPTSGRANEQFF.

V gene TRBV5-8 combines with J gene TRBJ2-7; D uncertain. Per the germline V gene, CDR1 is SGHTS and CDR2 is YDEGEE. The CDR3 has 13 amino acids. The V and J ends lost 1 base and 2 bases respectively, with 7 bases between them. As DNA, the CDR3 is TGTGCCAGCAGCTTGAACGGACCCTACGAGCAGTACTTC. Translation: CASSLNGPYEQYF. The variable domain in full, completed from reference TRBV5-8 and TRBJ2-7, reads EAGVTQSPTHLIKTRGQQATLRCSPISGHTSVYWYQQALGLGLQFLLWYDEGEERNRGNFPPRFSGRQFPNYSSELNVNALELEDSALYLCASSLNGPYEQYFGPGTRLTVT.

The rearrangement joins TRBV7-8 to TRBJ1-2, with 9 bases aligning to TRBD1. Looked up from germline, CDR1 is SGHVS and CDR2 is FQNEAQ. The CDR3 runs to 15 residues. The J segment lost 2 bases and the V segment lost 1 base, leaving 2 bases of the junction unmatched. The CDR3 spells CASSLDRGPNYGYTF. CDR3 nucleotide sequence: TGTGCCAGCAGCTTAGACAGGGGGCCCAACTATGGCTACACCTTC.

This chain uses TRBV5-4 with TRBJ2-5, with 8 nucleotides matching TRBD2. The ends lost 4 bases at V and 4 bases at J; junction bases unmatched: 15. The CDR3 contains 17 residues. CDR1 is SGHNT, CDR2 YYREEE, per germline (reference sequence). The CDR3 spells CASSPKVPAGEGETQYF. CDR3 DNA: TGTGCCAGCAGCCCCAAAGTCCCAGCGGGAGAGGGAGAGACCCAGTACTTC.

The chain uses TRBV7-3 and TRBJ2-7, with D maybe TRBD1 (6 bases). The CDR3 is 13 amino acids. CDR1 is SGHTA and CDR2 is FQGTGA in the germline V gene. V gave up 4 bases and J gave up 6 bases, with 13 bases separating them. The CDR3 spells CASSYLQGGEQYF. The CDR3 region has the DNA TGTGCCAGCAGCTACCTACAGGGCGGCGAGCAGTACTTC. Drawing the rest from reference TRBV7-3 and TRBJ2-7, the complete variable domain is GAGVSQTPSNKVTEKGKYVELRCDPISGHTALYWYRQSLGQGPEFLIYFQGTGAADDSGLPNDRFFAVRPEGSVSTLKIQRTERGDSAVYLCASSYLQGGEQYFGPGTRLTVT.

The CDR3 reads CASSLSLDYRAGGYEQYF. The CDR3 nucleotides read TGTGCCAGCAGTTTATCCCTAGATTACAGGGCGGGGGGGTACGAGCAGTACTTC. This chain links TRBV28 with TRBJ2-7; 9 bases map to TRBD2. Germline V CDR1 and CDR2: MDHEN, SYDVKM. Trimming cost V 1 base and J 4 bases; bases outside gene matches: 14. This CDR3 is 18 amino acids long.

The chain recombines TRBV5-6 with TRBJ2-1; D possibly corresponds to TRBD2 (6 bases). V was pared by 0 bases and J by 4 bases, with 8 bases between. The CDR3 length is 14 residues. Germline V gene lookup returns CDR1 SGHDT and CDR2 YYEEEE. The CDR3 DNA reads as TGTGCCAGCAGCTTGGCGGGGGTGTACAATGAGCAGTTCTTC. Amino acids: CASSLAGVYNEQFF.

V and J are TRBV2 and TRBJ1-1, with 9 bases aligning to TRBD1. This CDR3 has 16 residues. Germline-derived CDR1 and CDR2 are SNHLY and FYNNEI. V lost 3 bases, J lost 1 base, and 6 bases stayed unmatched. The CDR3 is CASSDAGTGTNTEAFF. CDR3 nucleotides: TGTGCCAGCAGTGACGCCGGGACAGGGACGAACACTGAAGCTTTCTTT.

This clone was picked up a small number of times. This chain joins TRBV30 and TRBJ1-1; weak D call: TRBD1 (6 bases). Germline V gives CDR1 GTSNPN, CDR2 SVGIG (reference sequence). The CDR3 runs to 13 residues. V lost 5 bases, J lost 5 bases, and 15 bases lay in between. The CDR3 region has the DNA TGTGCCTGGGTAACAGGGTGGGGAACTGAAGCTTTCTTT. Amino acid sequence: CAWVTGWGTEAFF.

The J gene is TRBJ2-7, the V gene TRBV5-1, with D possibly being TRBD2 (5 bases). Germline loops: CDR1 SGHRS, CDR2 YFSETQ. The CDR3 has 15 residues. V dropped 0 bases and J dropped 0 bases, with 10 bases sitting between them. The CDR3 sequence: CASSLGGLGSYEQYF. For the CDR3, the DNA is TGCGCCAGCAGCTTGGGAGGGTTGGGCTCCTACGAGCAGTACTTC.

This clone is a singleton in its sample. The chain uses TRBV5-6 and TRBJ1-2, with D perhaps matching TRBD1 (6 bases). V lost 4 bases to trimming and J lost 6 bases, with 13 bases between them. The germline gives CDR1 SGHDT, CDR2 YYEEEE. This CDR3 comprises 13 residues. The chain's CDR3 is CASSLGQPHGYTF. Written as DNA, the CDR3 is TGTGCCAGCAGCCTAGGACAGCCCCATGGCTACACCTTC.

CDR3 residues: CASGAETYNEQFF. The DNA for the CDR3 is TGTGCCAGCGGGGCGGAGACCTACAATGAGCAGTTCTTC. V gene TRBV13 combines with J gene TRBJ2-1; tentative D call: TRBD1 (5 bases). Trimming took 8 bases from V and 2 from J, leaving 10 bases between them. The length of the CDR3 is 13 residues. The V gene's germline CDR1 is PRHDT and CDR2 FYEKMQ (reference sequence).

This clone was picked up one time. This chain joins TRBV29-1 and TRBJ1-2; D possibly corresponds to TRBD1 (5 bases). The germline V gene encodes CDR1 SQVTM and CDR2 ANQGSEA. The CDR3 is 11 residues long. The V gene lost 2 bases and the J gene lost 8 bases, with 9 bases spanning the gap. In DNA form, the CDR3 reads TGCAGCGTTGAACCGGGGGACGGCTACACCTTC. Protein product: CSVEPGDGYTF.

The rearrangement uses TRBV9 and TRBJ2-6, with 11 nucleotides matching TRBD1. J lost 1 base, V lost 2 bases, and 8 bases had no gene match. Germline V lookup: CDR1 SGDLS, CDR2 YYNGEE. The CDR3 has 19 amino acids. For the CDR3, the DNA is TGTGCCAGCAGCGTGGCCCGGACAGGGGGCGGTTCTGGGGCCAACGTCCTGACTTTC. It codes for CASSVARTGGGSGANVLTF.

J is TRBJ2-7 and V is TRBV5-1; D is uncertain. Trimming removed 0 bases from V and 0 bases from J, with 7 bases in between. The CDR3 totals 14 residues. Germline V CDR1 and CDR2: SGHRS, YFSETQ. This CDR3 is CASSLAGPSYEQYF. The DNA for the CDR3 is TGCGCCAGCAGCTTGGCCGGACCCTCCTACGAGCAGTACTTC.

The chain uses TRBV28 and TRBJ1-1, with D unresolved. The CDR3 is 13 amino acids. V was cut by 10 bases and J by 4 bases, with 16 bases left in between. The germline V gene encodes CDR1 MDHEN and CDR2 SYDVKM. The CDR3 loop is CATIQVQVTEAFF. The CDR3 DNA follows: TGTGCCACCATCCAAGTTCAGGTCACTGAAGCTTTCTTT.

The J gene is TRBJ1-1, the V gene TRBV9, with a possible D match to TRBD1 (6 bases). The germline gives CDR1 SGDLS, CDR2 YYNGEE. This CDR3 is built from 14 residues. The V end lost 3 bases, the J end lost 1 base, and 10 bases lay between the germline ends. DNA for the CDR3: TGTGCCAGCAGCGCCAGGGGACAGAACACTGAAGCTTTCTTT. As protein: CASSARGQNTEAFF.